What follows is one T cell receptor (beta chain) and its context. Its antigen is unidentified. This sample is drawn from a study of radiotherapy plus CTLA-4 blockade in lung cancer. Generated by immunoSEQ multiplex PCR, the TCRdb table keeps only in-frame clones and is missing some. The sample comprises about 38,000 clones, about 70% of which are singletons, and less than 9% rests with the top ten. Participants had chemo-refractory metastatic non-small-cell lung cancer and were treated with focal radiation plus ipilimumab CTLA-4 blockade. The CDR3 spans 13 residues. Germline-derived CDR1 and CDR2 are SNHLY and FYNNEI. The V end was cut by 3 bases, the J end by 6 bases, with 8 bases between. General study findings and limits: Radiotherapy was combined with ipilimumab, and tumor-derived TCR clones then expanded in blood.

The V gene is TRBV2, the J gene TRBJ2-2; no firm D call. The material sequenced was peripheral blood, taken from a patient treated with radiotherapy plus ipilimumab. The clonotype was recovered from a human donor with non-small cell lung cancer who had stable disease on radiotherapy plus ipilimumab. CDR3 coding DNA: TGTGCCAGCAGTGAGAGAAGGGCCGGGGAGCTGTTTTTT. Residues: CASSERRAGELFF.